Below, one TCR beta chain is given with its context. This clone is a singleton in its sample. Its binding antigen is unknown. No much larger clonotype is one base removed from it; base qualities were not supplied. The entry originates in a study of cytomegalovirus exposure and HLA in healthy donors (dated by TCRdb to the late 2010s). Context from the whole study: In an earlier analysis of roughly 500 of the donors, 250 to 350 Gb of sequence data and 95 million to 130 million unique TCR beta sequences from about 179 million T cells were reported. An early release covering roughly 580 HLA-typed donors comprised approximately 300 gigabases of sequencing data and some 79 million unique TCR sequences. The genetic ancestry cluster associated with self-reported Caucasian donors included over 80% of the approximately 410 genotyped donors. The study was designed to test whether signatures of past pathogen exposure could be identified by cataloging public T cell receptors. The T cell repertoires of 670 or so subjects were profiled by immunosequencing and related to cytomegalovirus serostatus. Along with the approximately 700-subject first cohort, a separate validation cohort of over a hundred different subjects was used. The study combined high-throughput TCR immunosequencing, statistical association of individual TCRs with disease status, and machine learning to predict cytomegalovirus infection status. A later analysis re-examined previously published TCR beta repertoires from just over 650 donors and added high-resolution HLA genotyping to investigate patterns of TCR occurrence. Rather than drawing on any new phenotypic data, the later analysis identified candidate immune exposures from TCR beta sequences and the way those sequences occurred across donors. To decide whether each TCR beta V gene segment behaved as functional or pseudogenic, an earlier analysis of some 540 of the donors relied on high-throughput TCR beta sequencing. Donor age, sex, ethnicity and CMV serostatus were compiled together with the repertoire data. A later genetic analysis took genome-wide SNP genotypes for 398 of the 666 donors and used that subset as a discovery cohort. All discovery cohort repertoires had been generated on a single sequencing platform. HLA typing included class I and class II loci at four-digit resolution. The number of typed donors differed by locus: about 620-630 for A, B, C, DRB1 and DQB1; 500 to 550 for DQA1; 606 for DPA1; and some 470 for DPB1. A handful of DR-DQ haplotypes were treated as single units for association and clustering because of strong linkage in the cohort. On average, about 200,000 unique TCR beta nucleotide sequences were sequenced per donor among a few hundred genotyped donors of the cohort, with roughly 18% of those sequences being non-productive. What the research found in general, with its limitations: A later analysis found that HLA-associated TCR beta chains were more clonally expanded and had lower generation probabilities than equally common non-associated chains. V-gene and J-gene trimming of TCR beta chains was associated with a missense DCLRE1C variant in a later genetic analysis, and the association was replicated in an independent cohort. The presence/absence analyses assumed that sequencing depth was roughly uniform across donors, and that assumption may not be true. The classifier was reported to diagnose cytomegalovirus status with high specificity and sensitivity in both the original and validation cohorts. Correlated functional status among segregating V segments might reflect linkage disequilibrium, but an unknown experimental factor could not be ruled out. In a later analysis, about 17,000 TCR beta sequences were associated with specific HLA alleles at a false discovery rate of 0.05. A cluster of highly shared sequence variants was judged likely to represent a technical artifact of the sequencing pipeline. The 87-base-pair reads could not distinguish some IMGT-functional V segments, including TRBV6-2 and TRBV6-3, so those segments were excluded. A later analysis reported that several top co-occurrence clusters appeared linked to parvovirus B19, influenza, CMV and Epstein-Barr virus. A total of roughly 160 TCR beta chains were listed by the study as associated with cytomegalovirus. A further reported finding was that TCR beta sequences accurately predicted the HLA-A and HLA-B alleles for most subjects in the first cohort. The only immune exposure information available for the cohort was CMV serostatus. According to a later genetic analysis, donors in an Asian-associated ancestry cluster had fewer N-insertions in productive TCRs than the roughly 700-donor mean. Broadly in line with IMGT annotations, most TCR beta V segments showed up in productive rearrangements about 90% or about 30% of the time in an earlier analysis of several hundred of the donors. When HLA alleles, especially DR and DQ, strongly co-occurred, attributing TCR associations to individual alleles was difficult. In this cohort, only TCR beta chains were sequenced, and detectable features were limited by the absence of alpha or paired-chain data. A few of the identified cytomegalovirus-associated TCR beta chains were confirmed in vitro to be specific for cytomegalovirus antigens. Because some donors lacked HLA typing at each locus, the association tests relied only on the typed subset. Most TCR sequences were seen in very few donors, while some public TCRs were found in many individuals. The authors suggested that the approach could potentially be extended to other disease states and immunological phenotypes. The earlier analysis of a few hundred of the donors excluded approximately 17 rarely observed V segments, including chromosome 9 orphons, because counts were too low. Most CMV-associated TCR beta chains appeared to be HLA-restricted in a later analysis, and the HLA associations seemed to be driven largely by CMV exposure. According to a later analysis, TCR association rates differed among HLA loci, with DRB1 alleles showing the most associated TCRs and HLA-C alleles showing the fewest.

In total, around 600 healthy bone marrow donors made up the cohort. At the time of sampling, every cohort member was nominally healthy, though immune exposures that went unrecorded were likely present. Of the 710 or so cohort members, approximately 290 had a positive CMV serostatus and just over 350 had a negative one, while no CMV serostatus was recorded for the donor. Each donor provided a peripheral blood sample, and peripheral blood mononuclear cells were used for TCR beta sequencing. Genomic DNA extraction from the blood cell samples was performed with the Qiagen DNeasy Blood Extraction Kit. The library was generated by the immunoSEQ multiplex PCR assay. For the multiplex PCR, a mixture combining 60 forward primers for TCR Vbeta segments and 13 reverse primers for TCR Jbeta segments was used. Amplification of the CDR3 region of rearranged TCR beta genes was performed with a multiplex PCR assay on genomic DNA. Amplified TCR beta libraries were sequenced as 87-base-pair reads on the Illumina HiSeq System. The paper's processing steps were these. In a later analysis, 77 million or so unique TCR beta chains were counted across the approximately 620 repertoires, and roughly 11 million of these chains were shared by at least two donors. Raw reads were error-corrected and collapsed into unique sequences with a nearest-neighbor algorithm that merged closely related sequences to remove PCR and sequencing errors. Alignment of CDR3 sequences to IMGT reference sequences was used to assign V, D and J gene segments. For a sequence to be retained, a match of at least six nucleotides to both a V gene segment and a J gene segment was required. A rearrangement was called productive if the CDR3 had no stop codons and remained in frame with V and J, and every other rearrangement was called non-productive. Following IMGT convention, CDR3 was defined as the stretch from the second conserved V-encoded cysteine up to the conserved J-encoded phenylalanine. The earlier analysis of about 610 of the donors excluded sequences that lacked an unambiguous match to a single V gene segment. An earlier analysis of 587 of the donors called V segments functional above 56.7% productive rearrangements and segregating when the between-donor standard deviation exceeded 5%. To diagnose cytomegalovirus status from the catalog of TCR beta chain sequences, a statistical classification framework was built. A later analysis assigned V and J genes by comparing TCR nucleotide sequences with IMGT/GENE-DB human TR gene sequences. Using the TCRdist pipeline, a later analysis assigned CDR3 sequences along with most-parsimonious VDJ recombination scenarios. In a later analysis, each TCR beta chain was defined by its CDR3 amino acid sequence together with its V-gene family, and reads lacking a unique V-gene family were excluded. As a way to deal with suspected cross-contamination and a sequencing artifact, a later analysis dropped over 550 nucleotide sequences that were highly shared and had low generation probability. In a later analysis, a clonal expansion index was calculated for each public chain from normalized within-repertoire ranks of inferred template counts. Generation probabilities in a later analysis came from a VDJ recombination model fitted to out-of-frame rearrangements, and those results were checked against IGoR. In a later analysis, hypergeometric tests were used to score TCR-TCR, TCR-HLA and TCR-CMV co-occurrence, with a repertoire-size bias correction applied to TCR pairs. False discovery rates were estimated in a later analysis by permuting HLA or CMV assignments 20 times. In a later analysis, co-occurring TCRs were grouped using DBSCAN, with TCRdist sequence similarity added in when clustering inside HLA-allele-positive subsets. Repertoires with fewer than 30,000 or more than 120,000 public chains were left out of co-occurrence clustering, as were several repertoires with anomalous nucleotide sharing. Held by TCRdb, this immuneACCESS table contains in-frame sequences only and omits some clones. Under half of the omission traces to an unresolved V gene where checked; the cause of the rest is unknown. D and trimming were read from the DNA, whereas the V and J calls and clone size are those reported in that table. The sample profile shows more than 15,000 clones; roughly four fifths of them were found once. The ten largest clones take up about 22% of the sample.

V and J are trimmed by 3 bases and 3 bases, and the gene matches miss 5 bases of the junction. From its cysteine to its phenylalanine, the CDR3 spans 15 amino acids. Solely the CDR3 DNA is kept, with 45 bases framed from the first base. The germline V gene (reference sequence) supplies CDR1 LNHDA and CDR2 SQIVND. Sequenced input: PBMCs. This sequence originates from a human donor in good health. The V and J segments used are TRBV19 and TRBJ1-1, with 9 junctional bases fitting TRBD1. DNA sequence: TGTGCCAGTAGTATCGGGACAGGGTCGGACACTGAAGCTTTCTTT. This is translated as CASSIGTGSDTEAFF.